Following are 9 T cell receptor beta chains from one sample sequenced in a study of radiation and T cells in renal cell carcinoma. Sequencing was performed with immunoSEQ multiplex PCR; in TCRdb, only in-frame clones are kept and a portion is missing. The sample includes tens of thousands of clones, about 84% seen only once; the top ten take roughly 30%. Documented time point: blood 2 weeks post-SBRT. Treatment specified: 15 Gy SBRT to primary tumor, nephrectomy 4 weeks later. The specimen was blood, collected from a patient whose treatment included radiotherapy and nephrectomy. These receptors originate from a man in his sixties with renal cell carcinoma.

The chain couples TRBV11-3 to TRBJ1-1, with D possibly being TRBD1 (6 bases). V was shortened by 3 bases and J by 5 bases, with 13 bases between the two germline ends. Germline loops: CDR1 SGHNT, CDR2 YENEEA. The length of the CDR3 is 14 residues. The CDR3 coding sequence is TGTGCCAGCAGCTTCGGGCGAGGGGGGACTGAAGCTTTCTTT. Its protein is CASSFGRGGTEAFF.

Concerning this clone: Different DNA sequences within this sample yield the same CDR3. The V gene is TRBV5-6, the J gene TRBJ2-5; 9 bases line up with TRBD2. Germline V CDR1 and CDR2: SGHDT, YYEEEE. This CDR3 is built from 15 residues. J gave up 1 base and V 3 bases, and 4 bases lay outside the gene matches. This CDR3 is CASSSTSGTQETQYF. As DNA, the CDR3 is TGTGCCAGCAGCTCGACTAGCGGAACCCAAGAGACCCAGTACTTC. The full variable domain, completed using reference TRBV5-6 and TRBJ2-5, is DAGVTQSPTHLIKTRGQQVTLRCSPKSGHDTVSWYQQALGQGPQFIFQYYEEEERQRGNFPDRFSGHQFPNYSSELNVNALLLGDSALYLCASSSTSGTQETQYFGPGTRLLVL.

The chain has TRBV5-1 and TRBJ2-1; no clear D gene. Germline assignment: CDR1 SGHRS and CDR2 YFSETQ. The CDR3 is 14 residues long. Deletions cut 7 bases from V and 4 bases from J, with 15 bases between. The chain's CDR3 is CASRVDLKYNEQFF. In DNA form, the CDR3 reads TGCGCCAGCCGAGTCGACCTAAAGTACAATGAGCAGTTCTTC.

The chain joins TRBV6-5 to TRBJ1-4; maybe TRBD1 (5 bases). CDR3 length: 14 residues. Germline V gene sequence: CDR1 MNHEY, CDR2 SVGAGI. Between the trimmed V and J ends, which lost 0 bases and 8 bases, there was a span of 10 bases. The CDR3 spells CASSYSGRAEKLFF. DNA of the CDR3: TGTGCCAGCAGTTACTCGGGCAGGGCGGAAAAACTGTTTTTT.

This chain joins TRBV7-2 and TRBJ2-5; D is uncertain. The length of the CDR3 is 12 residues. V shed 5 bases and J shed 7 bases, with 11 bases lying between them. CDR1 is SGHTA and CDR2 is FQGNSA in the germline V gene. CDR3 protein: CASSVPPMTQYF. The CDR3 nucleotides are TGTGCCAGCAGCGTTCCTCCAATGACCCAGTACTTC.

The chain carries TRBV5-1 and TRBJ1-4; D is possibly TRBD1 (6 bases). Trimming stripped 4 bases from V and 4 bases from J, with 14 bases between. The V gene's germline CDR1 is SGHRS and CDR2 YFSETQ. The CDR3 has 15 residues. In DNA, the CDR3 is TGCGCCAGCAGCGAGACGGGGGCCAATAATGAAAAACTGTTTTTT. This sequence encodes CASSETGANNEKLFF.

Remarks on this clone: In the same sample, other DNA sequences code for this CDR3. The chain employs TRBV18 and TRBJ2-2, with D possibly matching TRBD1 (6 bases). Germline CDR1 is KGHSH and CDR2 is LQKENI. This CDR3 is built from 16 residues. V shed 6 bases and J shed 0 bases, with 14 bases lying between them. The CDR3 region has the DNA TGTGCCAGCTCCCGAAGCTCAGGGGCGAACACCGGGGAGCTGTTTTTT. This codes for CASSRSSGANTGELFF. Combining the CDR3 with reference TRBV18 and TRBJ2-2 gives the whole variable domain NAGVMQNPRHLVRRRGQEARLRCSPMKGHSHVYWYRQLPEEGLKFMVYLQKENIIDESGMPKERFSAEFPKEGPSILRIQQVVRGDSAAYFCASSRSSGANTGELFFGEGSRLTVL.

The chain joins TRBV15 to TRBJ2-7, with 7 bases fitting TRBD2. The CDR3 contains 14 residues. Germline loops: CDR1 LNHNV, CDR2 YYDKDF (reference sequence). Trimming took 1 base from V and 6 from J; bases not matched to a gene: 6. The CDR3 loop reads CATSRGGGEVEQYF. The CDR3 nucleotides read TGTGCCACCAGCAGAGGGGGAGGGGAGGTCGAGCAGTACTTC.

The chain is built from TRBV27 and TRBJ1-2; tentative D call: TRBD1 (6 bases). The CDR3 consists of 12 residues. V dropped 2 bases and J dropped 5 bases, with 6 bases sitting between them. CDR1 and CDR2 (germline): MNHEY, SMNVEV (reference sequence). In nucleotides, the CDR3 is TGTGCCAGCAGTTTACAGGGGTATGGCTACACCTTC. Translation gives CASSLQGYGYTF.